These T cell receptor beta chains were read from a single sample in a study of identical twins. From the 5' RACE reads, TCRdb called clonotypes with MiXCR, one entry per CDR3 protein. This table holds about 470,000 distinct CDR3 sequences, 24% found once. These data were also filed under a second study, of T cells expressing NK-cell markers.

Sequenced sample: CD4+ T cells sorted from blood. These receptors all come from a woman aged 18 to 35 in good health. Each CDR3 is given with its conserved first and last residue. D genes are given only for firm matches. Clone size appears in some rows only: once, few, many, or a class for an expanded clone.

TRBV19	few	-	TRBJ2-7	14	TGTGCCAGCAGTCTATTAGAACCACCTTACGAGCAGTACTTC	CASSLLEPPYEQYF
TRBV5-1	few	-	TRBJ2-3	15	TGCGCCAGCAGCTTGGGTCCATCTCGCACAGATACGCAGTATTTT	CASSLGPSRTDTQYF
TRBV12-3/TRBV12-4	-	TRBD2	TRBJ2-7	12	TGTGCCAGCAGTTTCTCGCTAGCGGAGTTGTACTTC	CASSFSLAELYF
TRBV20-1	once	-	TRBJ1-2	14	TGCAGTGCTAGAATACCGAGGCACACCTATGGCTACACCTTC	CSARIPRHTYGYTF
TRBV28	-	-	TRBJ1-2	14	TGTGCCAGCACGAGTGAGGCTAGGGCGAAAGGCTACACCTTC	CASTSEARAKGYTF
TRBV6-1	few	TRBD1	TRBJ2-5	14	TGTGCCAGCAGTGTTAACAGGGGTGGAGAGACCCAGTACTTC	CASSVNRGGETQYF
TRBV7-6	-	TRBD1	TRBJ1-5	15	TGTGCCAGCCTGCGAAGCAGGGGGCCGGGTCAGCCCCAGCATTTT	CASLRSRGPGQPQHF
TRBV9	-	-	TRBJ2-3	15	TGTGCCAGCAGCAAAGACCCCCAGGGCACAGATACGCAGTATTTT	CASSKDPQGTDTQYF
TRBV11-1	few	-	TRBJ1-3	18	TGTGCCAGCAGCTTACCTATGACCCGATTTCGCCATGGAAACACCATATATTTT	CASSLPMTRFRHGNTIYF
TRBV29-1	-	TRBD1	TRBJ2-3	14	TGCAGCGTTGCTCAGGGGGCGGGCACAGATACGCAGTATTTT	CSVAQGAGTDTQYF
TRBV7-9	few	-	TRBJ2-1	11	TGTGCCAGCAGCTCTGGGCCGGGGGAGTTCTTC	CASSSGPGEFF